This T cell receptor (beta chain) came from a study of cytomegalovirus exposure and HLA in healthy donors. The CDR3 runs to 14 residues. The V gene lost 6 bases and the J gene lost 5 bases, with 14 bases spanning the gap. From germline, CDR1 is LNHDA and CDR2 SQIVND (reference sequence). Both 60 Vbeta primers and 13 Jbeta primers went into the PCR. The repertoire was sequenced with immunoSEQ multiplex PCR; TCRdb's copy has only in-frame clones and lacks some. This table has 140,000 or so clones, approximately 81% appearing once. Input material: PBMCs. The rearrangement joins TRBV19 to TRBJ1-5; a possible D gene is TRBD1 (6 bases). This clonotype originated in a woman aged 40 to 50 in good health and CMV-seropositive. CDR3 sequence reads: CASSLDSSHQPQHF. The CDR3 region has the DNA TGTGCCAGTAGCCTGGACAGTTCGCATCAGCCCCAGCATTTT.